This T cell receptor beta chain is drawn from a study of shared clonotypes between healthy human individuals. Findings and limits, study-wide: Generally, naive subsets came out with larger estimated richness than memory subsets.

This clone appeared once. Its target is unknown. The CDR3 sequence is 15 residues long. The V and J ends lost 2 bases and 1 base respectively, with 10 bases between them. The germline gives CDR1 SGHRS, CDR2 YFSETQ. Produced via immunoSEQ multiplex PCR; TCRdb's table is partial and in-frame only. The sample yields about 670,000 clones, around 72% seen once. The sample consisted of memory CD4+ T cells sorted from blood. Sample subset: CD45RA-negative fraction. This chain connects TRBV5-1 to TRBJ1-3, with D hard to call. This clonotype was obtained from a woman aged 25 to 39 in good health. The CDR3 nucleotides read TGCGCCAGCAGCTTTAGTGCGTCTTCTGGAAACACCATATATTTT. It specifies CASSFSASSGNTIYF. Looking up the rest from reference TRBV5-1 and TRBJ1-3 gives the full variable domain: KAGVTQTPRYLIKTRGQQVTLSCSPISGHRSVSWYQQTPGQGLQFLFEYFSETQRNKGNFPGRFSGRQFSNSRSEMNVSTLELGDSALYLCASSFSASSGNTIYFGEGSWLTVV.